This entry concerns a single T cell receptor beta chain. These data originate in a study of blood T cell repertoires in COVID-19. Study context: Whether acute or convalescent, the COVID-19 samples came from the United States, Italy and Spain. The analysed material was cDNA or gDNA that came from T cells, B-cell-depleted T cells, or PBMCs.

Per the germline V gene, CDR1 is ENHRY and CDR2 is SYGVKD. Trimming pared 0 bases from V and 7 bases from J, leaving 19 bases between. The length of the CDR3 is 17 residues. As processed by the authors: Nucleated cell counts were estimated from reference gene primer amplification. Data came from immunoSEQ multiplex PCR; TCRdb stores just in-frame clones and leaves some out. V and J calls and clone size come straight from that table; D and trimming were deduced from the DNA. The sample gives approximately 150,000 clones, 76% of which show up once; about 3.9% is in the top ten. The V call is TRBV10-3, the J call TRBJ2-1; D is perhaps TRBD2 (6 bases). The sequence derives from a man aged 60-69 years with acute or convalescent COVID-19. Sequenced material: peripheral blood. CDR3 sequence reads: CAISESIETGAKNEQFF. In DNA, the CDR3 is TGTGCCATCAGTGAGTCGATTGAGACGGGAGCGAAGAATGAGCAGTTCTTC.